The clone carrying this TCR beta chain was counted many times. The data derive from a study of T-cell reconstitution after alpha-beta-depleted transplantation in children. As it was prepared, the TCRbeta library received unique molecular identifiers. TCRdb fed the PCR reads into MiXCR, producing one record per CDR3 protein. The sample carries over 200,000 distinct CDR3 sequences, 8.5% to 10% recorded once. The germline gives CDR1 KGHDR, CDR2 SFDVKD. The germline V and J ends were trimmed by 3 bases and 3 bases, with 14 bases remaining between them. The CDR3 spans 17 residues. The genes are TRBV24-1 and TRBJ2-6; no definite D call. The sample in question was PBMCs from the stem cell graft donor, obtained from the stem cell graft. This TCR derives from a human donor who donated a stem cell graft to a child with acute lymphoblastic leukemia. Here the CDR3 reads CATSDPNSGYGANVLTF. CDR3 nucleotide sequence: TGTGCCACCAGTGATCCGAATTCCGGTTATGGGGCCAACGTCCTGACTTTC.